The next 30 T cell receptor beta chains were all read from a single sample in a study of radiation and T cells in renal cell carcinoma. Measured with immunoSEQ multiplex PCR; TCRdb has only the in-frame clones, and not every one. This table holds roughly 150,000 clones, 80% to 90% found once. This sample's time point: blood 2 weeks post-SBRT. Indicated treatment: 15 Gy SBRT to primary tumor, nephrectomy 4 weeks later. This material consisted of blood, taken from a patient whose treatment included radiotherapy and nephrectomy. These TCRs come from a woman between 45 and 60 years old with renal cell carcinoma.

The gene calls are TRBV6-1 and TRBJ1-6; 11 bases are shared with TRBD1. V lost 4 bases, J lost 3 bases, and 8 bases stayed unmatched. Germline lookup yields CDR1 MNHNS and CDR2 SASEGT. The CDR3 totals 18 residues. CDR3 amino acids: CASSGRTGGVIYNSPLHF. For the CDR3, the DNA is TGTGCCAGCAGTGGACGGACAGGGGGCGTCATCTATAATTCACCCCTCCACTTT.

This sequence joins TRBV28 and TRBJ1-5, with D possibly TRBD1 on 5 matching bases. CDR3 length equals 14 residues. Between the trimmed V and J ends, which lost 3 bases and 8 bases, there was a span of 14 bases. The germline gives CDR1 MDHEN, CDR2 SYDVKM. The CDR3 nucleotides are TGTGCCAGCAGTTTGACTGGGGGGGTGAAGCCCCAGCATTTT. Protein: CASSLTGGVKPQHF.

The CDR3 DNA is TGTGCCAGCAGCGTCTACGGTCAAGAGACCCAGTACTTC. Its protein product is CASSVYGQETQYF. The rearrangement joins TRBV9 to TRBJ2-5; no clear D gene. CDR3 length equals 13 residues. Germline CDR1 is SGDLS and CDR2 is YYNGEE. The germline V and J ends were trimmed by 2 bases and 2 bases, with 7 bases remaining between them.

In its sample, this clone was seen a few times. Distinct nucleotide sequences in the sample also encode this CDR3. The rearrangement links TRBV6-1 to TRBJ1-5; D call uncertain. The germline V and J ends were trimmed by 1 base and 4 bases, with 8 bases remaining between them. This CDR3 has 14 residues. CDR1 and CDR2 (germline): MNHNS, SASEGT. The DNA of the CDR3 is TGTGCCAGCAGTGAAGGCGGAGGAAATCAGCCCCAGCATTTT. Protein: CASSEGGGNQPQHF.

The chain is built from TRBV5-1 and TRBJ1-2, with D hard to call. The CDR3 totals 13 residues. The germline gives CDR1 SGHRS, CDR2 YFSETQ. The V and J ends lost 0 bases and 8 bases respectively, with 11 bases between them. CDR3 in amino acids: CASSLDPSGGYTF. The CDR3 region has the DNA TGCGCCAGCAGCTTGGACCCCTCCGGGGGCTACACCTTC.

This clone was recorded once. Here the CDR3 reads CASRQGWVGGYGYTF. CDR3 sequence (DNA): TGTGCCAGCCGGCAGGGTTGGGTCGGGGGCTATGGCTACACCTTC. This chain links TRBV2 with TRBJ1-2, with TRBD1 as a possible D gene (5 bases). V was cut by 8 bases and J by 4 bases, with 20 bases left in between. This CDR3 comprises 15 residues. Germline V gives CDR1 SNHLY, CDR2 FYNNEI.

DNA of the CDR3: TGCAGCGTTGAGAATTCAGGGGCGGGTTACAATGAGCAGTTCTTC. This encodes CSVENSGAGYNEQFF. The J gene is TRBJ2-1, the V gene TRBV29-1, with D tentatively TRBD1 (6 bases). Germline assignment: CDR1 SQVTM and CDR2 ANQGSEA. CDR3 length: 15 residues. Trimming took off 3 bases at V and 4 bases at J, with 16 bases between the two ends.

The chain has TRBV5-3 and TRBJ2-2; tentatively, D is TRBD1 (7 bases). TRBV5-3 is an open reading frame whose function is uncertain. The CDR3 consists of 15 residues. V was pared by 4 bases and J by 1 base, with 11 bases between. The CDR3 loop is CARSGGTENTGELFF. The DNA for the CDR3 is TGTGCCAGAAGCGGAGGGACAGAGAACACCGGGGAGCTGTTTTTT.

The chain is built from TRBV9 and TRBJ2-7; 11 positions agree with TRBD2. In germline, CDR1 is SGDLS, CDR2 YYNGEE. Trimming took 4 bases from V and 5 from J; bases not matched to a gene: 14. This CDR3 is built from 17 residues. DNA for the CDR3: TGTGCCAGCAGCCCTAGATCGTCCTTGACTAGCGGGGACGAGCAGTACTTC. It specifies CASSPRSSLTSGDEQYF.

The V gene is TRBV6-6, the J gene TRBJ2-7; D uncertain. In germline, CDR1 is MNHNY, CDR2 SVGAGI (reference sequence). Deletions cut 5 bases from V and 0 bases from J, with 11 bases between. This CDR3 has 14 amino acids. The DNA of the CDR3 is TGTGCCAGCAGTCCGTCTAGTAACTCCTACGAGCAGTACTTC. Translation: CASSPSSNSYEQYF.

This chain joins TRBV5-1 and TRBJ2-1, with 7 positions matching TRBD2. The CDR3 totals 15 residues. CDR1 SGHRS and CDR2 YFSETQ come from the germline V gene. The trim removed 0 bases at V and 2 bases at J, leaving 2 bases unmatched. CDR3 DNA sequence: TGCGCCAGCAGCTTGGGAGCGGGGCCCTACAATGAGCAGTTCTTC. Protein sequence: CASSLGAGPYNEQFF.

The V gene is TRBV14, the J gene TRBJ2-1, with 11 bases lining up with TRBD2. Germline CDR1 is SGHDN and CDR2 is FVKESK. This CDR3 has 16 amino acids. After removal of 1 base from V and 6 bases from J, the junction contained 5 bases not matched to a gene. This CDR3 reads CASSQVFSGGANEQFF. The CDR3 nucleotides read TGTGCCAGCAGCCAAGTTTTTAGCGGGGGGGCCAATGAGCAGTTCTTC.

The count of this clone is one. The chain joins TRBV20-1 to TRBJ2-5, with D unresolved. The length of the CDR3 is 11 residues. Germline V lookup: CDR1 DFQATT, CDR2 SNEGSKA (reference sequence). V shed 3 bases and J shed 5 bases, with 7 bases lying between them. The chain's CDR3 is CSASGRETQYF. CDR3 DNA sequence: TGCAGTGCTAGTGGACGGGAGACCCAGTACTTC.

This rearrangement joins TRBV11-1 to TRBJ1-3, with D uncertain. The V end was cut by 4 bases, the J end by 1 base, with 14 bases between. This CDR3 contains 16 residues. Germline V gene lookup returns CDR1 SGHAT and CDR2 FQDESV (reference sequence). CDR3: CASSYGSGNSGNTIYF. The CDR3, as DNA: TGTGCCAGCAGCTACGGGAGTGGCAATTCTGGAAACACCATATATTTT. Variable domain in full (rest from reference TRBV11-1 and TRBJ1-3): EAEVAQSPRYKITEKSQAVAFWCDPISGHATLYWYRQILGQGPELLVQFQDESVVDDSQLPKDRFSAERLKGVDSTLKIQPAELGDSAMYLCASSYGSGNSGNTIYFGEGSWLTVV.

This sequence joins TRBV19 and TRBJ1-4; the D is unclear. Trimming removed 1 base at V and 6 bases at J, with 9 bases between. The germline V gene has CDR1 LNHDA and CDR2 SQIVND (reference sequence). The CDR3 length is 14 residues. This chain's CDR3 is CASSIVAADEKLFF. The CDR3 DNA is TGTGCCAGTAGTATAGTGGCGGCTGATGAAAAACTGTTTTTT.

The gene calls are TRBV6-1 and TRBJ2-7; 7 bases agree with TRBD2. The CDR3 has 14 residues. Germline V lookup: CDR1 MNHNS, CDR2 SASEGT. V lost 1 base to trimming and J lost 3 bases; unmatched junction nucleotides: 3. The CDR3 reads CASSEVGRGYEQYF. CDR3 bases: TGTGCCAGCAGTGAAGTTGGGAGGGGCTACGAGCAGTACTTC.

Remarks on this clone: Additional DNA sequences in this sample encode the identical CDR3. This sequence joins TRBV11-3 and TRBJ1-1; no definite D call. With 5 bases removed from V and 0 bases from J, the gap between germline ends came to 7 bases. The CDR3 runs to 13 residues. The V gene's germline CDR1 is SGHNT and CDR2 YENEEA. The CDR3 DNA reads TGTGCCAGCAGCCTTTCCATGAACACTGAAGCTTTCTTT. This translates into CASSLSMNTEAFF.

This chain links TRBV5-4 with TRBJ2-7; 8 bases match TRBD1. Germline V gene data show CDR1 as SGHNT and CDR2 as YYREEE (reference sequence). V lost 4 bases to trimming and J lost 6 bases; unmatched junction nucleotides: 15. The CDR3 length is 16 residues. CDR3 sequence (DNA): TGTGCCAGCAGCGTCGAGGGCAGGGGGCGTTTGCGCGAGCAGTACTTC. Its protein product is CASSVEGRGRLREQYF.

This chain connects TRBV5-6 to TRBJ2-7; perhaps TRBD1 as D (5 bases). In germline, CDR1 is SGHDT, CDR2 YYEEEE. This CDR3 contains 12 residues. Trimming took 5 bases from V and 5 from J, leaving 11 bases between them. This CDR3 is CASRNRFHEQYF. The CDR3 DNA follows: TGTGCCAGCAGAAACAGGTTCCACGAGCAGTACTTC.

This rearrangement joins TRBV9 to TRBJ2-3; 11 bases fit TRBD2. CDR1 and CDR2 from the germline V gene are SGDLS and YYNGEE. V dropped 1 base and J dropped 2; count of bases not matched to a gene: 9. The CDR3 runs to 18 residues. The CDR3 here is CASSVRDLAGGDTDTQYF. DNA for the CDR3: TGTGCCAGCAGCGTACGCGATCTAGCGGGGGGTGACACAGATACGCAGTATTTT.

This clone showed up just once. The chain is built from TRBV19 and TRBJ2-2; TRBD1 matches 9 bases. The germline gives CDR1 LNHDA, CDR2 SQIVND (reference sequence). This CDR3 region has 14 residues. The J segment lost 6 bases and the V segment lost 7 bases, leaving 6 bases of the junction unmatched. This chain's CDR3 is CASMRDREAGELFF. For the CDR3, the DNA is TGTGCCAGTATGAGGGACAGGGAAGCCGGGGAGCTGTTTTTT.

The J gene is TRBJ1-5, the V gene TRBV6-5; D unclear. The CDR3 extends over 14 amino acids. CDR1 and CDR2 (germline): MNHEY, SVGAGI. V was trimmed by 0 bases and J by 4 bases, leaving 7 bases between them. The DNA for the CDR3 is TGTGCCAGCAGTTACTCTGGGCCTAATCAGCCCCAGCATTTT. Translation gives CASSYSGPNQPQHF.

The chain links TRBV18 to TRBJ1-4; D is undetermined. Germline CDR1 and CDR2: KGHSH and LQKENI. The CDR3 has 12 residues. Trimming removed 3 bases from V and 7 bases from J, with 6 bases in between. In nucleotides, the CDR3 is TGTGCCAGCTCACCGTCTTCTGAAAAACTGTTTTTT. Translated: CASSPSSEKLFF. Full variable domain (missing parts from reference TRBV18 and TRBJ1-4): NAGVMQNPRHLVRRRGQEARLRCSPMKGHSHVYWYRQLPEEGLKFMVYLQKENIIDESGMPKERFSAEFPKEGPSILRIQQVVRGDSAAYFCASSPSSEKLFFGSGTQLSVL.

This clone was found once. The J gene is TRBJ2-5, the V gene TRBV14; the D gene could be TRBD1 or TRBD2 (6 bases each). Trimming took 5 bases from V and 5 from J, leaving 24 bases between them. CDR3 size: 17 residues. Germline V gene lookup returns CDR1 SGHDN and CDR2 FVKESK. CDR3 DNA sequence: TGTGCCAGCAGCGTGGTCGTGGGAGGTTGGGGGCTGGAGACCCAGTACTTC. It encodes CASSVVVGGWGLETQYF.

V is TRBV11-2 and J is TRBJ1-6; D uncertain. The V and J ends lost 1 base and 0 bases respectively, with 4 bases between them. The germline gives CDR1 SGHAT, CDR2 FQNNGV. CDR3 length: 15 residues. This CDR3 is CASSLGSSYNSPLHF. CDR3 coding DNA: TGTGCCAGCAGCTTAGGGAGCTCCTATAATTCACCCCTCCACTTT. The entire variable domain, with the rest obtained from reference TRBV11-2 and TRBJ1-6, is as follows: EAGVAQSPRYKIIEKRQSVAFWCNPISGHATLYWYQQILGQGPKLLIQFQNNGVVDDSQLPKDRFSAERLKGVDSTLKIQPAKLEDSAVYLCASSLGSSYNSPLHFGNGTRLTVT.

This rearrangement joins TRBV6-5 to TRBJ2-7, with D unresolved. Germline CDR1 reads MNHEY; CDR2 reads SVGAGI. Trimming removed 5 bases from V and 4 bases from J, with 9 bases in between. The CDR3 is 12 residues long. CDR3 nucleotides: TGTGCCAGCAGTAGAGTGGGGTACGAGCAGTACTTC. Residues: CASSRVGYEQYF.

This chain joins TRBV5-1 and TRBJ2-1; 9 positions match TRBD2. J lost 5 bases, V lost 0 bases, and 6 bases had no gene match. Per the germline V gene, CDR1 is SGHRS and CDR2 is YFSETQ. The CDR3 length is 16 residues. The CDR3 loop reads CASSLAGGLANNEQFF. For the CDR3, the DNA is TGCGCCAGCAGCTTGGCGGGAGGACTAGCGAACAATGAGCAGTTCTTC.

This clone has just one count. The chain combines TRBV7-9 with TRBJ1-5; the D is unclear. Per the germline V gene, CDR1 is SEHNR and CDR2 is FQNEAQ (reference sequence). The V gene lost 3 bases and the J gene lost 7 bases, with 10 bases spanning the gap. CDR3 length: 13 amino acids. The CDR3 sequence is CASSFDGYQPQHF. The CDR3, as DNA: TGTGCCAGCAGCTTCGATGGATACCAGCCCCAGCATTTT.

The V call is TRBV5-1, the J call TRBJ1-1; no clear D gene. The V end was cut by 2 bases, the J end by 0 bases, with 8 bases between. Germline assignment: CDR1 SGHRS and CDR2 YFSETQ. The CDR3 loop spans 14 amino acids. CDR3 coding DNA: TGCGCCAGCAGCTTTGCAGGACTGAACACTGAAGCTTTCTTT. Translating it yields CASSFAGLNTEAFF. The whole variable domain, filled in from reference TRBV5-1 and TRBJ1-1, reads KAGVTQTPRYLIKTRGQQVTLSCSPISGHRSVSWYQQTPGQGLQFLFEYFSETQRNKGNFPGRFSGRQFSNSRSEMNVSTLELGDSALYLCASSFAGLNTEAFFGQGTRLTVV.

V is TRBV6-4 and J is TRBJ2-7, with D maybe TRBD2 (5 bases). In germline, CDR1 is MRHNA, CDR2 SNTAGT. This CDR3 comprises 18 residues. With 2 bases removed from V and 4 bases from J, the gap between germline ends came to 24 bases. CDR3 coding DNA: TGTGCCAGCAGTGACGGCCCTATCTTCAGCGGAGTTATGTACGAGCAGTACTTC. Encoded protein: CASSDGPIFSGVMYEQYF.